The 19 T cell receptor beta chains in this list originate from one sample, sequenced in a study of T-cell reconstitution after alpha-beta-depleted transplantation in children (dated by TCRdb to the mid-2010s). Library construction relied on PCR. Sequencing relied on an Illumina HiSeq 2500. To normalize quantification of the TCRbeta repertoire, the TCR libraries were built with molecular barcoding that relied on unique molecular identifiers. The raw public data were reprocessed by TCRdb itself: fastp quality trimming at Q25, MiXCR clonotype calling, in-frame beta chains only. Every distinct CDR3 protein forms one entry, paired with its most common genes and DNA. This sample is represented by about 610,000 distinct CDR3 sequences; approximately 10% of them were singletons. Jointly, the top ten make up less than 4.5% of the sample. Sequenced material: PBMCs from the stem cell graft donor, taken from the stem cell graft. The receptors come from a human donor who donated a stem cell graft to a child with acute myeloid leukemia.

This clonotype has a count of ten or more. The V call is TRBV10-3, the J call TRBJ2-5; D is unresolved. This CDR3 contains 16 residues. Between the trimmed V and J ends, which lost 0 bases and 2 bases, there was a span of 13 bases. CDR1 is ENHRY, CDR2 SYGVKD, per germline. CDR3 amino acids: CAISESPDGEQETQYF. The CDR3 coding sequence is TGTGCCATCAGTGAGTCTCCCGATGGGGAACAAGAGACCCAGTACTTC.

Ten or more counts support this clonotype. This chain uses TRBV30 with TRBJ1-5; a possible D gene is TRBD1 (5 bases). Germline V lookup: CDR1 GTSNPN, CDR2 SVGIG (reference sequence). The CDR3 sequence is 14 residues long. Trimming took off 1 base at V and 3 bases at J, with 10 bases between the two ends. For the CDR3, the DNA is TGTGCCTGGAGTGAGGACACGTTCAATCAGCCCCAGCATTTT. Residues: CAWSEDTFNQPQHF.

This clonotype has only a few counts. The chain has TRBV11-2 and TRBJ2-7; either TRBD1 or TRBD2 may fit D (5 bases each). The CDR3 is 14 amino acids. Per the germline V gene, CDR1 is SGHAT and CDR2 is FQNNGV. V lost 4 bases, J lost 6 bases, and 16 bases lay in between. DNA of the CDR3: TGTGCCAGCAGCTCCGGGACCCCACGCCTCGAGCAGTACTTC. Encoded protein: CASSSGTPRLEQYF.

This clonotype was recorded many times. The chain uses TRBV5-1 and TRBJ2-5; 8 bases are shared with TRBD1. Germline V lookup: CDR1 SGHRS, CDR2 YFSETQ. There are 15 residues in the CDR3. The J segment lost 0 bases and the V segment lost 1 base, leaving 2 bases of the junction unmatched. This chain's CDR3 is CASSLTTGDQETQYF. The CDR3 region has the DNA TGCGCCAGCAGCTTGACGACAGGGGACCAAGAGACCCAGTACTTC. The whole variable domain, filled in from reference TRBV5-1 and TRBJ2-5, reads KAGVTQTPRYLIKTRGQQVTLSCSPISGHRSVSWYQQTPGQGLQFLFEYFSETQRNKGNFPGRFSGRQFSNSRSEMNVSTLELGDSALYLCASSLTTGDQETQYFGPGTRLLVL.

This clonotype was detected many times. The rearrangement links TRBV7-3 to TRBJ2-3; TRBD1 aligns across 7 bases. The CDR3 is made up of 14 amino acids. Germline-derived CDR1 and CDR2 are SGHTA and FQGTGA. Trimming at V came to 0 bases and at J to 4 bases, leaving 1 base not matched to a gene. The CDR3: CASSLTGGADTQYF. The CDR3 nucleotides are TGTGCCAGCAGCTTAACAGGGGGCGCAGATACGCAGTATTTT.

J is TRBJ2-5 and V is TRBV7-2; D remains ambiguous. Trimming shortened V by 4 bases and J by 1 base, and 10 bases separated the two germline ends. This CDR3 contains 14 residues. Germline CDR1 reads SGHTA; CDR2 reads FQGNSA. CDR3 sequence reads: CASSSSWVQETQYF. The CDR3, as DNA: TGTGCCAGCAGCTCGAGTTGGGTCCAAGAGACCCAGTACTTC.

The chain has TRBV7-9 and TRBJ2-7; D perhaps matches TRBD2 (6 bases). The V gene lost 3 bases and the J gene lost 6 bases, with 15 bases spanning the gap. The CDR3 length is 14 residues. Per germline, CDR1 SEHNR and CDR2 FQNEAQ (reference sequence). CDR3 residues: CASSFRDSTVEQYF. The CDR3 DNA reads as TGTGCCAGCAGCTTCCGGGACTCTACCGTCGAGCAGTACTTC.

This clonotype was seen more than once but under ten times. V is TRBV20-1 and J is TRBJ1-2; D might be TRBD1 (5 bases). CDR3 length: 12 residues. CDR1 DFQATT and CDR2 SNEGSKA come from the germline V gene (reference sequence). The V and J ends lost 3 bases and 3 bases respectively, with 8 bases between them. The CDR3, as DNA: TGCAGTGCTAGCGGCAGGGACTATGGCTACACCTTC. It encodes CSASGRDYGYTF.

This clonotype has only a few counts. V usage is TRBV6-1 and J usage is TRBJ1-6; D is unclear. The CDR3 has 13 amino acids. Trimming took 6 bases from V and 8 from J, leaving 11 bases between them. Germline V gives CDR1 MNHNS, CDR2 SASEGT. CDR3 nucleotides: TGTGCCAGCAGCCGCGCGGTGGATTCACCCCTCCACTTT. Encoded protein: CASSRAVDSPLHF.

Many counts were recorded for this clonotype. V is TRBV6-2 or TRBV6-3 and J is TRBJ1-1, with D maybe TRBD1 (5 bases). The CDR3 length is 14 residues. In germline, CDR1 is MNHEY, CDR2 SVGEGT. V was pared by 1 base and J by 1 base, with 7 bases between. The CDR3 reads CASSYLQANTEAFF. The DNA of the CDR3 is TGTGCCAGCAGTTACTTACAGGCGAACACTGAAGCTTTCTTT.

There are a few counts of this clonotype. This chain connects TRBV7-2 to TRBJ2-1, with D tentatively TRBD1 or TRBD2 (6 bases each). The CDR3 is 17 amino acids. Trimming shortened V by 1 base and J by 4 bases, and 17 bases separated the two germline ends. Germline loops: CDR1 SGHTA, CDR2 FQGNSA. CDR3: CASSLGGGDTVYNEQFF. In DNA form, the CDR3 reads TGTGCCAGCAGCTTAGGAGGCGGGGACACTGTTTACAATGAGCAGTTCTTC.

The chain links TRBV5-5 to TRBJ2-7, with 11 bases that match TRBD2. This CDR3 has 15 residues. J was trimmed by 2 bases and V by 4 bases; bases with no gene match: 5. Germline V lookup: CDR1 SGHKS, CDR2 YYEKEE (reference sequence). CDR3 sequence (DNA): TGTGCCAGCAGCCCCCTTAGCGGGAGGGCCTACGAGCAGTACTTC. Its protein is CASSPLSGRAYEQYF.

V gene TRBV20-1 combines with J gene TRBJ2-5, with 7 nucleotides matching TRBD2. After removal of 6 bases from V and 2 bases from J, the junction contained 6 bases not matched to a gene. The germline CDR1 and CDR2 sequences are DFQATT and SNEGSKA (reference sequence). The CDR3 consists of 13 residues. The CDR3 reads CSADGTIQETQYF. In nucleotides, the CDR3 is TGCAGTGCCGATGGGACTATTCAAGAGACCCAGTACTTC.

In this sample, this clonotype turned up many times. The CDR3, as DNA: TGCAGCCCCGGAGCGGGTAGGAAGGCCAATGAGCAGTTCTTC. Its protein is CSPGAGRKANEQFF. The genes are TRBV20-1 and TRBJ2-1; D is possibly TRBD2 (6 bases). There are 14 residues in the CDR3. Per germline, CDR1 DFQATT and CDR2 SNEGSKA (reference sequence).

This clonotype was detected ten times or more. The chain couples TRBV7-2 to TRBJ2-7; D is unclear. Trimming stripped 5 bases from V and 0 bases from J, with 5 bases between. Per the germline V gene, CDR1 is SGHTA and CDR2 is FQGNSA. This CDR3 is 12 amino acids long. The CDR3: CASSASSYEQYF. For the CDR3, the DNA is TGTGCCAGCAGCGCAAGCTCCTACGAGCAGTACTTC.

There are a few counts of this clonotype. The CDR3 region has the DNA TGTGCCAGCAGTCCAGACGGCGTGAACACTGAAGCTTTCTTT. Amino acid sequence: CASSPDGVNTEAFF. The genes are TRBV7-9 and TRBJ1-1; D is ambiguous. V was clipped by 6 bases and J by 0 bases, with 11 bases between them. CDR1 is SEHNR, CDR2 FQNEAQ, per germline (reference sequence). The CDR3 length is 14 residues. The full variable domain, in which reference TRBV7-9 and TRBJ1-1 provide the parts outside the CDR3, is DTGVSQNPRHKITKRGQNVTFRCDPISEHNRLYWYRQTLGQGPEFLTYFQNEAQLEKSRLLSDRFSAERPKGSFSTLEIQRTEQGDSAMYLCASSPDGVNTEAFFGQGTRLTVV.

The CDR3 DNA reads as TGTGCCAGCAGCTTAAGGGCGGGGCCGGGGGACTTCTACGAGCAGTACTTC. Its protein product is CASSLRAGPGDFYEQYF. The rearrangement uses TRBV7-2 and TRBJ2-7, with TRBD2 as a possible D gene (6 bases). Deletions cut 2 bases from V and 3 bases from J, with 20 bases between. The CDR3 length is 17 residues. Germline V gene lookup returns CDR1 SGHTA and CDR2 FQGNSA.

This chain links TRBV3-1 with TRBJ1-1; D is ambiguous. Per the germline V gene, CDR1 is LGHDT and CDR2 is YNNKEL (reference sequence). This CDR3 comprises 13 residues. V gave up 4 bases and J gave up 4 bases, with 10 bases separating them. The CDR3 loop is CASSLLTGTEAFF. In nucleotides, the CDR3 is TGTGCCAGCAGCCTACTGACCGGCACTGAAGCTTTCTTT.

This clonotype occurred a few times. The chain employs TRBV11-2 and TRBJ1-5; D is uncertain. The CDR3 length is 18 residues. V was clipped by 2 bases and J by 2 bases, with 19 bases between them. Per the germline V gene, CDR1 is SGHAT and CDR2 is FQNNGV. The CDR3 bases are TGTGCCAGCAGCTTATCCCTTCCTCCACCGGAAGGCAATCAGCCCCAGCATTTT. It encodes CASSLSLPPPEGNQPQHF.